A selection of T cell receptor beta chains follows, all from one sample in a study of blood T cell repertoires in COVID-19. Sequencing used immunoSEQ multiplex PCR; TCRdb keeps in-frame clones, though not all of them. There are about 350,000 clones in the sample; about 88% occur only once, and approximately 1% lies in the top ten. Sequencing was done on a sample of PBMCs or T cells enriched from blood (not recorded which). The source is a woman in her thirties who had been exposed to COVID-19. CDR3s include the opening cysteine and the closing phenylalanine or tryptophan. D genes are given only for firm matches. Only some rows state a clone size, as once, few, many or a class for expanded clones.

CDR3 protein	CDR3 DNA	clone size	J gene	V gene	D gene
CASSLSSRGSTEQYF	TGTGCCAGCAGTTTATCTTCCAGGGGGAGTACCGAGCAGTACTTC	-	TRBJ2-7	TRBV27	TRBD1
CASSLADNGYTF	TGTGCCAGCAGCCTGGCGGATAATGGCTACACCTTC	-	TRBJ1-2	TRBV7-9	-
CASSIGGQGYTEAFF	TGTGCCAGTAGTATAGGAGGACAGGGGTATACTGAAGCTTTCTTT	few	TRBJ1-1	TRBV19	TRBD1
CASSPTSWDSVTGELFF	TGTGCCAGCAGCCCTACTAGCTGGGATTCGGTCACCGGGGAGCTGTTTTTT	-	TRBJ2-2	TRBV5-4	-
CASSHPDRPPYNEQFF	TGCGCCAGCAGCCATCCCGACAGGCCTCCCTACAATGAGCAGTTCTTC	-	TRBJ2-1	TRBV4-1	-
CASSQMGDEQFF	TGTGCCAGCAGCCAGATGGGCGATGAGCAGTTCTTC	once	TRBJ2-1	TRBV4-2	-
CASSQESASGRIVQYF	TGTGCCAGCAGCCAAGAATCCGCTAGCGGGAGGATCGTACAGTACTTC	-	TRBJ2-7	TRBV3-1/TRBV3-2	TRBD2
CASSLFGQGAQGYTF	TGTGCCAGCAGTTTATTTGGACAGGGGGCGCAGGGCTACACCTTC	-	TRBJ1-2	TRBV28	TRBD1
CASSAQGAGQPQHF	TGTGCCAGCAGTGCACAGGGGGCGGGTCAGCCCCAGCATTTT	-	TRBJ1-5	TRBV2	TRBD1
CAWSLGTPWDYGYTF	TGTGCCTGGAGTCTCGGGACTCCCTGGGACTATGGCTACACCTTC	-	TRBJ1-2	TRBV30	-
CASRIDRGPYEQYF	TGTGCCAGCAGAATCGACAGGGGGCCCTACGAGCAGTACTTC	-	TRBJ2-7	TRBV6-5	TRBD1
CASSARDRGGTGELFF	TGTGCCAGCAGCGCACGCGACAGGGGAGGCACCGGGGAGCTGTTTTTT	-	TRBJ2-2	TRBV9	TRBD1
CATRDIHNEQFF	TGCGCCACCCGGGACATTCACAATGAGCAGTTCTTC	-	TRBJ2-1	TRBV5-1	-
CASSPNTGKRAPYEQYF	TGTGCCAGCAGTCCGAATACAGGGAAAAGGGCCCCCTACGAGCAGTACTTC	-	TRBJ2-7	TRBV28	-
CASGLPGRTTYNEQFF	TGTGCTAGTGGTTTGCCCGGGCGGACAACCTACAATGAGCAGTTCTTC	-	TRBJ2-1	TRBV12-5	-
CASSLDGQAQETQYF	TGTGCCAGCAGCTTAGATGGACAGGCCCAAGAGACCCAGTACTTC	-	TRBJ2-5	TRBV7-9	TRBD1
CASSLRLAGEQFF	TGTGCCAGCAGCCTGAGACTAGCGGGTGAGCAGTTCTTC	few	TRBJ2-1	TRBV9	TRBD2
CASTQDSLNQPQHF	TGCGCCAGCACCCAGGACAGTCTTAATCAGCCCCAGCATTTT	-	TRBJ1-5	TRBV10-1	-
CASTPSGSGEQFF	TGTGCCAGCACCCCATCGGGCTCGGGGGAGCAGTTCTTC	-	TRBJ2-1	TRBV12-3/TRBV12-4	-
CAISEPSDIRRGYTF	TGTGCCATCAGTGAGCCCTCGGATATTAGGAGGGGCTACACCTTC	-	TRBJ1-2	TRBV10-3	-
CASSLEGVGETQYF	TGTGCCAGCAGCTTAGAGGGAGTTGGAGAGACCCAGTACTTC	-	TRBJ2-5	TRBV5-8	-
CASSPETGFGNQPQHF	TGTGCCAGCAGTCCGGAGACAGGGTTTGGCAATCAGCCCCAGCATTTT	-	TRBJ1-5	TRBV28	TRBD1